Listed here are 30 T cell receptor beta chains from one sample, sequenced in a study of T cell responses to AZD1222 COVID-19 vaccine. Profiling relied on immunoSEQ multiplex PCR, and the TCRdb table lists in-frame clones only, not all of them. The table lists 190,000 or so clones, 80% to 95% of them singletons. Material: peripheral blood, obtained 28 days after the second AZD1222 dose. The source of these receptors is an adult who received the AZD1222 COVID-19 vaccine.

The chain carries TRBV7-8 and TRBJ2-5; the D call may be TRBD1 or TRBD2 (6 bases each). V lost 5 bases and J lost 0, with 13 bases in between. CDR1 is SGHVS, CDR2 FQNEAQ, per germline. CDR3 length: 15 residues. Written as DNA, the CDR3 is TGTGCCAGCAGCGGCGGAGGGGGGTACCAAGAGACCCAGTACTTC. Translating gives CASSGGGGYQETQYF.

The rearrangement uses TRBV12-3 or TRBV12-4 and TRBJ1-1; maybe TRBD1 (6 bases). V was trimmed by 6 bases and J by 1 base, leaving 9 bases between them. This CDR3 contains 13 residues. CDR3 in DNA: TGTGCCAGCAGGGCAGGGGCGAACACTGAAGCTTTCTTT. Translation: CASRAGANTEAFF.

The chain combines TRBV14 with TRBJ2-2; TRBD1 agrees at 8 bases. Trimming at V came to 2 bases and at J to 1 base, leaving 3 bases not matched to a gene. The CDR3 covers 16 residues. CDR1 and CDR2 (germline): SGHDN, FVKESK. CDR3 sequence reads: CASSQTGTGNTGELFF. The CDR3, as DNA: TGTGCCAGCAGCCAAACCGGGACAGGGAACACCGGGGAGCTGTTTTTT.

The sample holds a few counts of this clone. The chain combines TRBV18 with TRBJ1-1, with 9 bases matching TRBD1. Germline CDR1 and CDR2: KGHSH and LQKENI. This CDR3 region has 15 residues. After removal of 6 bases from V and 2 bases from J, the junction contained 7 bases not matched to a gene. The CDR3 nucleotides read TGTGCCAGCTCCCTGGGACAGGGCGGCAACACTGAAGCTTTCTTT. Residues: CASSLGQGGNTEAFF.

The chain has TRBV18 and TRBJ2-7, with 8 bases lining up with TRBD1. The CDR3 sequence is 15 residues long. Looked up from germline, CDR1 is KGHSH and CDR2 is LQKENI. V lost 3 bases to trimming and J lost 7 bases; unmatched junction nucleotides: 11. The CDR3 reads CASSPRGQGAREQYF. In DNA form, the CDR3 reads TGTGCCAGCTCACCTCGCGGGCAGGGGGCAAGGGAGCAGTACTTC.

The chain couples TRBV25-1 to TRBJ2-5; the match to TRBD2 covers 13 bases. CDR1 and CDR2 from the germline V gene are MGHDK and SYGVNS. The J segment lost 4 bases and the V segment lost 3 bases, leaving 5 bases of the junction unmatched. The CDR3 is 16 amino acids. The chain's CDR3 is CASSDRTSGRGETQYF. The CDR3 DNA reads TGTGCCAGCAGTGATCGGACTAGCGGGAGAGGAGAGACCCAGTACTTC.

This clone was counted a single time. The chain is built from TRBV19 and TRBJ1-1; D not certain. The CDR3 length is 18 residues. The germline V gene encodes CDR1 LNHDA and CDR2 SQIVND (reference sequence). The V end lost 6 bases, the J end lost 1 base, and 24 bases lay between the germline ends. CDR3: CASSRRVSAGRENTEAFF. The DNA of the CDR3 is TGTGCCAGTAGCCGAAGGGTCAGCGCGGGGAGGGAGAACACTGAAGCTTTCTTT. Complete variable domain (other parts from reference TRBV19 and TRBJ1-1): DGGITQSPKYLFRKEGQNVTLSCEQNLNHDAMYWYRQDPGQGLRLIYYSQIVNDFQKGDIAEGYSVSREKKESFPLTVTSAQKNPTAFYLCASSRRVSAGRENTEAFFGQGTRLTVV.

This chain joins TRBV19 and TRBJ1-1; TRBD1 aligns across 9 bases. V was pared by 3 bases and J by 1 base, with 3 bases of the junction left unmatched. In germline, CDR1 is LNHDA, CDR2 SQIVND (reference sequence). This CDR3 is 15 amino acids long. CDR3 residues: CASSIAGQGNTEAFF. The DNA of the CDR3 is TGTGCCAGTAGTATCGCGGGACAGGGGAACACTGAAGCTTTCTTT.

The V call is TRBV7-3, the J call TRBJ2-1; 13 bases align to TRBD2. The J segment lost 10 bases and the V segment lost 6 bases, leaving 6 bases of the junction unmatched. Germline CDR1 reads SGHTA; CDR2 reads FQGTGA. The CDR3 loop spans 14 amino acids. CDR3 sequence reads: CASSPGLAGREQFF. In DNA, the CDR3 is TGTGCCAGCAGTCCGGGACTAGCGGGGAGAGAGCAGTTCTTC.

The chain combines TRBV7-2 with TRBJ2-4; D is uncertain. The CDR3 spans 11 residues. Trimming removed 0 bases from V and 11 bases from J, with 5 bases in between. Germline V gene lookup returns CDR1 SGHTA and CDR2 FQGNSA. CDR3 loop: CASSLAALQYF. The CDR3 region has the DNA TGTGCCAGCAGCTTAGCGGCGCTTCAGTACTTC.

J is TRBJ1-1 and V is TRBV5-1; weak D call: TRBD1 (5 bases). The CDR3 is 14 amino acids. CDR1 and CDR2 from the germline V gene are SGHRS and YFSETQ. Trimming shortened V by 4 bases and J by 1 base, and 11 bases separated the two germline ends. As DNA, the CDR3 is TGCGCCAGCAGCCCCGGAGACAGGAACACTGAAGCTTTCTTT. It is translated as CASSPGDRNTEAFF. The full variable domain, in which reference TRBV5-1 and TRBJ1-1 provide the parts outside the CDR3, is KAGVTQTPRYLIKTRGQQVTLSCSPISGHRSVSWYQQTPGQGLQFLFEYFSETQRNKGNFPGRFSGRQFSNSRSEMNVSTLELGDSALYLCASSPGDRNTEAFFGQGTRLTVV.

This chain uses TRBV7-9 with TRBJ2-7; 7 nucleotides match TRBD2. Germline CDR1 and CDR2: SEHNR and FQNEAQ (reference sequence). Germline trimming cut 1 base from V and 0 bases from J; bases unmatched to any gene: 6. The CDR3 is made up of 16 amino acids. The CDR3 nucleotides are TGTGCCAGCAGCTTAGGGGAGGGCTACAGCTCCTACGAGCAGTACTTC. Protein sequence: CASSLGEGYSSYEQYF.

This rearrangement joins TRBV24-1 to TRBJ2-5, with 9 bases identical to TRBD2. The germline CDR1 and CDR2 sequences are KGHDR and SFDVKD. The CDR3 is 16 residues long. With 5 bases clipped from V and 5 bases from J, the junction kept 11 bases outside the gene matches. Here the CDR3 DNA reads TGTGCCACCAGTGGCACGGGACTAGCTCCCTTTGAGACCCAGTACTTC. Protein: CATSGTGLAPFETQYF.

J is TRBJ2-1 and V is TRBV4-1, with TRBD2 identical over 10 bases. Germline CDR1 MGHRA, CDR2 YSYEKL. The CDR3 spans 16 residues. V lost 2 bases and J lost 8; bases outside the gene matches: 9. In DNA, the CDR3 is TGCGCCAGCAGCCAATTCCTAGCGGGAGCCATTGATGAGCAGTTCTTC. It yields the protein CASSQFLAGAIDEQFF.

The chain employs TRBV19 and TRBJ1-4; TRBD1 matches at 10 bases. This CDR3 is 14 amino acids long. V trimming: 6 bases; J trimming: 8 bases; junction bases outside the gene matches: 6. Per the germline V gene, CDR1 is LNHDA and CDR2 is SQIVND (reference sequence). The CDR3 DNA sequence: TGTGCCAGTAGCGGGACAGGGGTAGGGGAAAAACTGTTTTTT. It codes for CASSGTGVGEKLFF.

V gene TRBV4-1 combines with J gene TRBJ2-1, with 8 bases fitting TRBD1. With 6 bases clipped from V and 3 bases from J, the junction kept 4 bases outside the gene matches. The CDR3 totals 14 residues. Germline CDR1 MGHRA, CDR2 YSYEKL. This CDR3 reads CASRPGQGYNEQFF. Here the CDR3 DNA reads TGCGCCAGCAGGCCAGGACAGGGCTACAATGAGCAGTTCTTC.

A single count supports this clone. The V and J genes are TRBV4-1 and TRBJ1-5; no definite D call. Germline assignment: CDR1 MGHRA and CDR2 YSYEKL. The CDR3 sequence is 14 residues long. Trimming pared 1 base from V and 7 bases from J, leaving 11 bases between. The CDR3 coding sequence is TGCGCCAGCAGCCAAGTTAGGGCAGACCAGCCCCAGCATTTT. The encoded protein is CASSQVRADQPQHF.

The chain carries TRBV21-1 and TRBJ2-7; the D call of TRBD2 is as the table states it, not checked on the DNA. TRBV21-1 is labeled a pseudogene. The CDR3 is made up of 14 amino acids. CDR3 amino acids: CASSLGRPPREQYF. The CDR3 nucleotides read TGTGCCAGCAGCCTAGGGAGACCTCCTAGGGAGCAGTACTTC.

The chain combines TRBV6-5 with TRBJ1-4, with D unclear. Trimming took 7 bases from V and 3 from J, leaving 3 bases between them. The CDR3 is 11 amino acids. The germline V gene encodes CDR1 MNHEY and CDR2 SVGAGI. The CDR3 region is CASTPNEKLFF. The CDR3 DNA follows: TGTGCCAGCACCCCTAATGAAAAACTGTTTTTT.

The CDR3 DNA reads TGTGCCAGCAGGGGACTAGGCCACAATGAGCAGTTCTTC. Translated: CASRGLGHNEQFF. The chain recombines TRBV27 with TRBJ2-1; 8 bases are a match to TRBD2. The CDR3 loop spans 13 amino acids. Germline loops: CDR1 MNHEY, CDR2 SMNVEV (reference sequence). Trimming removed 6 bases from V and 5 bases from J; junction bases left unmatched: 3.

The chain employs TRBV2 and TRBJ1-5; weak D call: TRBD1 (5 bases). V was pared by 7 bases and J by 4 bases, with 11 bases between. The CDR3 spans 13 residues. Germline values: CDR1 SNHLY, CDR2 FYNNEI. This chain's CDR3 is CASTGQGNQPQHF. In DNA form, the CDR3 reads TGTGCCAGCACAGGTCAGGGAAATCAGCCCCAGCATTTT.

This clone was seen just once. V gene TRBV18 combines with J gene TRBJ1-1, with 7 positions matching TRBD1. The CDR3 runs to 15 residues. Unmatched junction bases numbered 11, after V lost 5 bases and J lost 5 bases. Germline CDR1 and CDR2: KGHSH and LQKENI. CDR3 loop: CASSTNRGSWTEAFF. CDR3 sequence (DNA): TGTGCCAGCTCAACGAACAGGGGAAGTTGGACTGAAGCTTTCTTT.

The chain links TRBV4-2 to TRBJ2-1; 9 bases fit TRBD2. Germline V CDR1 and CDR2: LGHNA, YNFKEQ. J gave up 2 bases and V 6 bases, and 5 bases lay outside the gene matches. The CDR3 runs 15 residues. CDR3 sequence reads: CASSSIAGAYNEQFF. DNA for the CDR3: TGTGCCAGCAGTTCCATAGCGGGAGCCTACAATGAGCAGTTCTTC.

This clone was detected only a few times. The V gene is TRBV16, the J gene TRBJ1-4; 10 nucleotides line up with TRBD1. Germline loops: CDR1 KGHSY, CDR2 FQNENV. This CDR3 region has 15 residues. V shed 7 bases and J 6 bases; nucleotides not matched to a gene: 8. Here the CDR3 reads CASTPSGTGDEKLFF. For the CDR3, the DNA is TGTGCCAGCACACCATCCGGGACAGGGGATGAAAAACTGTTTTTT. The full variable domain, completed using reference TRBV16 and TRBJ1-4, is GEEVAQTPKHLVRGEGQKAKLYCAPIKGHSYVFWYQQVLKNEFKFLISFQNENVFDETGMPKERFSAKCLPNSPCSLEIQATKLEDSAVYFCASTPSGTGDEKLFFGSGTQLSVL.

In its sample, this clone was seen a few times. This rearrangement joins TRBV4-3 to TRBJ2-7; the match to TRBD2 covers 10 bases. The CDR3 spans 15 residues. Germline CDR1 LGHNA, CDR2 YSLEER. V was clipped by 1 base and J by 5 bases; unmatched bases: 5. The CDR3 DNA sequence: TGCGCCAGCAGCCAAGGTGGGACTAGCGACGACGAGCAGTACTTC. Protein sequence: CASSQGGTSDDEQYF.

The V and J genes are TRBV13 and TRBJ2-7; TRBD2 matches at 16 bases. The germline CDR1 and CDR2 sequences are PRHDT and FYEKMQ (reference sequence). This CDR3 is 17 amino acids long. J lost 5 bases, V lost 4 bases, and 8 bases had no gene match. The CDR3 spells CASSSPGLAGGLDEQYF. CDR3 nucleotides: TGTGCCAGCAGCTCACCGGGACTAGCGGGAGGGTTGGACGAGCAGTACTTC.

In this sample, this clone turned up a few times. The V gene is TRBV25-1, the J gene TRBJ2-3; D is perhaps TRBD1 (6 bases). Per germline, CDR1 MGHDK and CDR2 SYGVNS. Trimming removed 6 bases at V and 4 bases at J, with 17 bases between. CDR3 size: 15 residues. CDR3 protein: CASRAGIRGPDTQYF. DNA for the CDR3: TGTGCCAGCAGAGCAGGGATCAGGGGACCAGATACGCAGTATTTT.

The chain has TRBV5-1 and TRBJ2-1; D is ambiguous. Trimming cost V 2 bases and J 0 bases, with 6 bases left between them. Germline CDR1 SGHRS, CDR2 YFSETQ. This CDR3 has 14 residues. Written as DNA, the CDR3 is TGCGCCAGCAGCTTTAGTAGCTCCTACAATGAGCAGTTCTTC. As protein: CASSFSSSYNEQFF. Full variable domain (rest looked up from reference TRBV5-1 and TRBJ2-1): KAGVTQTPRYLIKTRGQQVTLSCSPISGHRSVSWYQQTPGQGLQFLFEYFSETQRNKGNFPGRFSGRQFSNSRSEMNVSTLELGDSALYLCASSFSSSYNEQFFGPGTRLTVL.

This rearrangement joins TRBV10-1 to TRBJ2-1; either TRBD1 or TRBD2 may supply D (5 bases each). This CDR3 is 11 amino acids long. Germline CDR1 is WNHNN and CDR2 is SYGVQD (reference sequence). V lost 6 bases, J lost 10 bases, and 10 bases lay in between. CDR3 region: CASRQGEEQFF. CDR3 in DNA: TGCGCCAGCAGGCAGGGAGAGGAGCAGTTCTTC.

This clone was counted a single time. J is TRBJ2-7 and V is TRBV28; TRBD1 matches at 8 bases. The CDR3 contains 16 residues. In germline, CDR1 is MDHEN, CDR2 SYDVKM. The V segment lost 2 bases and the J segment 2 bases; nucleotides outside the gene matches: 8. CDR3 coding DNA: TGTGCCAGCAGTTTAATCGGCGTGACAGGGGCCTACGAGCAGTACTTC. Protein: CASSLIGVTGAYEQYF.